Presented here are 27 T cell receptor beta chains from one specimen sequenced in a study of T cells expressing NK-cell markers (dated by TCRdb to the early 2020s). Library preparation used 5' RACE. Instrument used: Illumina HiSeq 2000. Once TCRdb had reprocessed the reads, it stored one entry per CDR3 protein sequence and supplied no DNA. The sample's clone listing holds hundreds of thousands of distinct CDR3 sequences. The ten most abundant clones make up 6% to 9.5% of the sample. Sequencing was performed on blood T cells: a sorted CD56 or NKG2C T cell subset, CD4+ or CD8+ T cells, or bulk PBMC T cells (not recorded which). These receptors were obtained from a woman aged 18 to 75 in good health.

The chain carries TRBV7-9 and TRBJ2-1; without DNA, the TCRdb call of TRBD2 cannot be checked. CDR3 length: 14 residues. The germline gives CDR1 SEHNR, CDR2 FQNEAQ (reference sequence). The CDR3 reads CASSFRRAYNEQFF.

The V and J genes are TRBV30 and TRBJ1-6. From germline, CDR1 is GTSNPN and CDR2 SVGIG (reference sequence). The length of the CDR3 is 13 residues. CDR3 residues: CAWRAGRNSPLHF.

V is TRBV12-3 or TRBV12-4 and J is TRBJ2-3; lacking DNA, the TRBD1 call made by TCRdb goes unchecked. This CDR3 contains 15 residues. CDR3 region: CASTLGGKSTDTQYF.

The rearrangement joins TRBV5-1 to TRBJ1-3; absent DNA, TCRdb's TRBD1 call cannot be checked. The CDR3 extends over 15 amino acids. The germline CDR1 and CDR2 sequences are SGHRS and YFSETQ. The chain's CDR3 is CASSRDGRAGNTIYF.

The gene calls are TRBV12-3 or TRBV12-4 and TRBJ2-4; the TCRdb D gene call, TRBD1, has no DNA to confirm it. The length of the CDR3 is 14 residues. This CDR3 reads CASSVPGQKNIQYF.

This rearrangement joins TRBV5-6 to TRBJ2-7; absent DNA, TCRdb's TRBD1 call cannot be checked. This CDR3 region has 15 residues. Germline V gives CDR1 SGHDT, CDR2 YYEEEE. The CDR3 spells CASSLLDRSTYEQYF.

The chain links TRBV7-2 to TRBJ2-5; the TCRdb call, TRBD1, lacks DNA for checking. From germline, CDR1 is SGHTA and CDR2 FQGNSA. This CDR3 spans 14 amino acids. The CDR3 reads CASSPGRNQETQYF.

CDR3 residues: CASRPTAPNTGELFF. The rearrangement joins TRBV6-2 or TRBV6-3 to TRBJ2-2. Germline-derived CDR1 and CDR2 are MNHEY and SVGEGT. The CDR3 totals 15 residues.

V and J are TRBV5-1 and TRBJ2-7. CDR3 length equals 12 residues. Germline loops: CDR1 SGHRS, CDR2 YFSETQ. The CDR3: CASSADLYEQYF. Together with reference TRBV5-1 and TRBJ2-7, the CDR3 gives the full variable domain: KAGVTQTPRYLIKTRGQQVTLSCSPISGHRSVSWYQQTPGQGLQFLFEYFSETQRNKGNFPGRFSGRQFSNSRSEMNVSTLELGDSALYLCASSADLYEQYFGPGTRLTVT.

V gene TRBV4-3 combines with J gene TRBJ2-3; TCRdb lists TRBD2, though no DNA is available to test this call. Germline lookup yields CDR1 LGHNA and CDR2 YSLEER. The CDR3 sequence is 16 residues long. CDR3: CASSRGLAGGTDTQYF.

The gene calls are TRBV20-1 and TRBJ2-2. In germline, CDR1 is DFQATT, CDR2 SNEGSKA (reference sequence). This CDR3 is built from 12 residues. This CDR3 is CSARTMAGELFF.

J is TRBJ2-3 and V is TRBV9; TCRdb proposes TRBD1, but this gene call is untestable without DNA. The CDR3 loop spans 19 amino acids. Germline values: CDR1 SGDLS, CDR2 YYNGEE. CDR3 sequence: CASSASPGGAGGITDTQYF.

This chain uses TRBV20-1 with TRBJ1-6. The CDR3 runs 14 residues. Germline lookup yields CDR1 DFQATT and CDR2 SNEGSKA (reference sequence). The CDR3: CSASSRRENSPLHF.

This chain links TRBV6-5 with TRBJ2-1. Germline V gene lookup returns CDR1 MNHEY and CDR2 SVGAGI. This CDR3 has 15 residues. The CDR3 region is CASSYSRGHPWEQFF.

The V and J genes are TRBV12-3 or TRBV12-4 and TRBJ1-5; TCRdb's D call of TRBD1 is untestable without DNA. This CDR3 has 16 amino acids. The CDR3 is CASSLMGQGVGQPQHF.

V usage is TRBV29-1 and J usage is TRBJ1-1; absent DNA, TCRdb's TRBD1 call cannot be checked. The CDR3 is made up of 14 amino acids. Germline CDR1 SQVTM, CDR2 ANQGSEA. The CDR3 sequence: CSVAPGHPNTEAFF.

The chain links TRBV5-1 to TRBJ2-1; checking the TCRdb D call of TRBD1 is not possible without DNA. The CDR3 covers 16 residues. The V gene's germline CDR1 is SGHRS and CDR2 YFSETQ. CDR3 sequence reads: CASSTLGQRNLNEQFF.

The chain uses TRBV7-9 and TRBJ2-1; TCRdb designates TRBD2, a call that cannot be tested without DNA. The CDR3 extends over 16 amino acids. Germline values: CDR1 SEHNR, CDR2 FQNEAQ (reference sequence). The CDR3: CASSRRAEIRYNEQFF.

The rearrangement links TRBV10-3 to TRBJ1-6. Germline-derived CDR1 and CDR2 are ENHRY and SYGVKD. CDR3 length equals 14 residues. This CDR3 reads CAIGGRSYNSPLHF.

The V and J genes are TRBV24-1 and TRBJ2-5; absent DNA, TCRdb's TRBD1 call cannot be checked. This CDR3 is built from 16 residues. Germline values: CDR1 KGHDR, CDR2 SFDVKD. The CDR3 region is CATSDLDVDRGETQYF.

The chain uses TRBV4-3 and TRBJ1-2. The CDR3 is 16 amino acids. Germline CDR1 is LGHNA and CDR2 is YSLEER. Here the CDR3 reads CASSQDVGASSYGYTF.

The chain combines TRBV25-1 with TRBJ1-2; TCRdb proposes TRBD1, but this gene call is untestable without DNA. CDR1 is MGHDK and CDR2 is SYGVNS in the germline V gene. The CDR3 spans 13 residues. CDR3 region: CASRGPGIYGYTF.

CDR3 loop: CSARVGGGYNEQFF. The J gene is TRBJ2-1, the V gene TRBV20-1; checking the TCRdb D call of TRBD1 is not possible without DNA. Germline V gives CDR1 DFQATT, CDR2 SNEGSKA (reference sequence). CDR3 size: 14 residues.

The chain has TRBV12-3 or TRBV12-4 and TRBJ1-4. The CDR3 totals 14 residues. CDR3: CASSPVGEGEKLFF.

The chain links TRBV19 to TRBJ2-1; TCRdb designates TRBD2, a call that cannot be tested without DNA. CDR3 length: 19 amino acids. Germline assignment: CDR1 LNHDA and CDR2 SQIVND (reference sequence). The CDR3 loop reads CASSISWTSGRWERNEQFF.

CDR3 sequence: CASMPGRGPEKLFF. V and J are TRBV12-3 or TRBV12-4 and TRBJ1-4; TCRdb names TRBD1, which stays unverified in the absence of DNA. The CDR3 has 14 residues.

The rearrangement uses TRBV12-5 and TRBJ2-3; TCRdb proposes TRBD2, but this gene call is untestable without DNA. The CDR3 length is 12 residues. From germline, CDR1 is LGHNT and CDR2 FRNRAP. The CDR3: CASLVSTDTQYF.